The 10 T cell receptor beta chains in this list originate from one sample, sequenced in a study of shared clonotypes between healthy human individuals. Data came from immunoSEQ multiplex PCR; TCRdb stores just in-frame clones and leaves some out. This sample has about 120,000 clones, with around two thirds found just once. Sequenced: memory CD8+ T cells sorted from blood. Subset reported: CD45RO+ cells pooled with CCR7-negative TemRA cells. These TCRs come from a woman in her thirties in good health.

The rearrangement joins TRBV28 to TRBJ1-5; 8 positions match TRBD1. Germline V gene sequence: CDR1 MDHEN, CDR2 SYDVKM. With V trimmed by 7 bases and J by 2 bases, 4 bases remained unmatched. The CDR3 length is 14 residues. CDR3 region: CASNTGQGNQPQHF. The CDR3 bases are TGTGCCAGCAATACGGGACAGGGCAATCAGCCCCAGCATTTT.

The genes are TRBV29-1 and TRBJ2-1, with 7 bases fitting TRBD1. Germline-derived CDR1 and CDR2 are SQVTM and ANQGSEA. The V gene end was trimmed by 0 bases and the J gene end by 4 bases; junction bases not matched to a gene: 9. CDR3 length: 16 amino acids. The CDR3 is CSVEDRGQQGYNEQFF. The DNA for the CDR3 is TGCAGCGTTGAAGATCGTGGACAACAGGGGTACAATGAGCAGTTCTTC.

This clone came up a few times. The V call is TRBV27, the J call TRBJ2-7; unclear D gene. The CDR3 contains 14 residues. Looked up from germline, CDR1 is MNHEY and CDR2 is SMNVEV (reference sequence). Between the trimmed V and J ends, which lost 0 bases and 3 bases, there was a span of 9 bases. The CDR3 reads CASSLSAPRYEQYF. In nucleotides, the CDR3 is TGTGCCAGCAGTTTATCAGCACCGCGCTACGAGCAGTACTTC.

V is TRBV7-9 and J is TRBJ2-5; 13 bases line up with TRBD2. J gave up 4 bases and V 2 bases, and 1 base lay outside the gene matches. CDR3 length: 15 residues. The germline V gene has CDR1 SEHNR and CDR2 FQNEAQ (reference sequence). CDR3 sequence reads: CASSLTSGRGETQYF. The DNA of the CDR3 is TGTGCCAGCAGCTTAACTAGCGGGAGGGGAGAGACCCAGTACTTC.

The chain couples TRBV11-2 to TRBJ2-7; 7 bases map to TRBD1. The CDR3 is 16 residues long. V lost 5 bases to trimming and J lost 7 bases; unmatched junction nucleotides: 17. CDR1 and CDR2 (germline): SGHAT, FQNNGV. CDR3 coding DNA: TGTGCCAGCAGCATACTTCGACAGGGCGCAGGCTGGGAGCAGTACTTC. Translated: CASSILRQGAGWEQYF.

The chain employs TRBV4-1 and TRBJ1-1; no reliable D call. Trimming shortened V by 1 base and J by 5 bases, and 14 bases separated the two germline ends. The CDR3 sequence is 15 residues long. Germline lookup yields CDR1 MGHRA and CDR2 YSYEKL. The CDR3 DNA follows: TGCGCCAGCAGCCAAGGACGGTTCGAGAAGACTGAAGCTTTCTTT. It specifies CASSQGRFEKTEAFF.

This clone appeared a few times. J is TRBJ2-2 and V is TRBV10-2, with 10 bases that match TRBD1. Losses at the gene ends were 8 bases for V and 6 bases for J; bases not matched to a gene: 3. Germline CDR1 is WSHSY and CDR2 is SAAADI. This CDR3 has 13 amino acids. The CDR3 protein is CASGGQGAGELFF. The CDR3 bases are TGCGCCAGCGGAGGACAGGGGGCCGGGGAGCTGTTTTTT.

This clone was detected once. The rearrangement uses TRBV27 and TRBJ2-7; maybe TRBD2 (5 bases). The CDR3 is 15 amino acids. CDR1 MNHEY and CDR2 SMNVEV come from the germline V gene (reference sequence). Trimming removed 2 bases at V and 1 base at J, with 12 bases between. CDR3 sequence: CASSLAGGGSYEQYF. CDR3 coding DNA: TGTGCCAGCAGTTTAGCCGGAGGTGGGTCCTACGAGCAGTACTTC.

This clone has at least ten counts. Here the CDR3 DNA reads TGTGCCAGCAGTATAGCGGGAGAGCCCTACAATGAGCAGTTCTTC. Protein product: CASSIAGEPYNEQFF. This chain joins TRBV28 and TRBJ2-1; TRBD2 matches at 9 bases. CDR1 is MDHEN, CDR2 SYDVKM, per germline. CDR3 length: 15 amino acids. Germline trimming cut 5 bases from V and 2 bases from J; bases unmatched to any gene: 4.

The chain has TRBV7-8 and TRBJ1-2; D ambiguous. Germline CDR1 and CDR2: SGHVS and FQNEAQ. V was clipped by 1 base and J by 7 bases, with 16 bases between them. The CDR3 sequence is 15 residues long. In DNA form, the CDR3 reads TGTGCCAGCAGCTTAGGGCCCCCGCAGGCTGGTGGCTACACCTTC. Translation gives CASSLGPPQAGGYTF.